A single sample gave rise to the 8 T cell receptor beta chains below, sequenced in a study of T-cell memory formation after mild COVID-19. TCRdb used MiXCR to reprocess the 5' RACE reads, holding one entry per CDR3 protein. The table has more than 150,000 distinct CDR3 sequences, more than 9% seen once. Sequenced sample: PBMCs or a T cell subset sorted from them (not recorded which). These receptors were taken from a man between 18 and 29 years old who had mild COVID-19 (a few samples of this study predate the infection). Cell type and time point are not known.

Only a few counts were recorded for this clonotype. This rearrangement joins TRBV7-8 to TRBJ1-4; D is ambiguous. In germline, CDR1 is SGHVS, CDR2 FQNEAQ. The ends were cut back, 1 base at V and 3 bases at J, with 6 bases in the middle. The CDR3 length is 14 residues. The CDR3 DNA reads as TGTGCCAGCAGCTTAGGACCGGCTAATGAAAAACTGTTTTTT. It translates to CASSLGPANEKLFF.

This clonotype was observed a handful of times. The rearrangement uses TRBV6-5 and TRBJ2-2; no clear D. Germline V gene lookup returns CDR1 MNHEY and CDR2 SVGAGI. This CDR3 has 11 residues. The V and J ends lost 6 bases and 6 bases respectively, with 5 bases between them. CDR3 in DNA: TGTGCCAGCAGGAGCCCCGGGGAGCTGTTTTTT. Its protein product is CASRSPGELFF.

The sample holds a few counts of this clonotype. The V gene is TRBV5-6, the J gene TRBJ2-1; 11 bases map to TRBD2. J gave up 1 base and V 2 bases, and 5 bases lay outside the gene matches. Germline assignment: CDR1 SGHDT and CDR2 YYEEEE. The CDR3 has 17 amino acids. CDR3 DNA: TGTGCCAGCAGCTTACCTAGCGGGGGGTATTCCTACAATGAGCAGTTCTTC. Its protein product is CASSLPSGGYSYNEQFF.

This clonotype was recorded at least ten times. The chain has TRBV20-1 and TRBJ2-3; maybe TRBD2 (6 bases). Looked up from germline, CDR1 is DFQATT and CDR2 is SNEGSKA (reference sequence). V lost 3 bases and J lost 3, with 7 bases in between. The CDR3 runs to 12 residues. CDR3 sequence: CSARTSTDTQYF. The DNA of the CDR3 is TGCAGTGCTAGGACTAGTACAGATACGCAGTATTTT.

This clonotype came up a few times. The J gene is TRBJ2-2, the V gene TRBV7-2; 9 bases line up with TRBD2. Trimming took 5 bases from V and 4 from J; bases not matched to a gene: 5. CDR3 length: 15 residues. Germline V gene sequence: CDR1 SGHTA, CDR2 FQGNSA. The CDR3 loop reads CASSPRGGPTGELFF. The CDR3 DNA reads TGTGCCAGCAGCCCGCGGGGGGGCCCCACCGGGGAGCTGTTTTTT.

This clonotype was observed a few times. This chain links TRBV12-3 or TRBV12-4 with TRBJ1-2; D may be TRBD1 (6 bases). The length of the CDR3 is 15 residues. The V end lost 4 bases, the J end lost 5 bases, and 17 bases lay between the germline ends. CDR3 protein: CASSSRQAFPYGYTF. CDR3 in DNA: TGTGCCAGCAGTTCCCGACAGGCTTTCCCTTATGGCTACACCTTC.

The genes are TRBV5-1 and TRBJ1-1, with 8 bases matching TRBD1. The CDR3 has 17 amino acids. CDR1 SGHRS and CDR2 YFSETQ come from the germline V gene. The J segment lost 5 bases and the V segment lost 3 bases, leaving 15 bases of the junction unmatched. This CDR3 reads CASSSRPGGWVNTEAFF. In DNA, the CDR3 is TGCGCCAGCAGCTCGCGTCCAGGGGGCTGGGTTAATACTGAAGCTTTCTTT.

This clonotype was counted many times. This chain connects TRBV9 to TRBJ2-5, with D possibly matching TRBD2 (7 bases). V was trimmed by 2 bases and J by 1 base, leaving 9 bases between them. This CDR3 spans 14 amino acids. The germline V gene encodes CDR1 SGDLS and CDR2 YYNGEE. CDR3 DNA: TGTGCCAGCAGCGTCGGGGGGCTCCAAGAGACCCAGTACTTC. It translates to CASSVGGLQETQYF.